This TCR beta chain came from a study of T cell responses to AZD1222 COVID-19 vaccine. Profiled with immunoSEQ multiplex PCR; TCRdb holds only in-frame clones, not every one. The table lists about 100,000 clones, about 90% of them singletons. This CDR3 comprises 15 residues. Trimming took 2 bases from V and 6 from J; bases not matched to a gene: 3. CDR1 is MNHEY and CDR2 is SVGAGI in the germline V gene. The TCR comes from an adult in good health. Sequences were derived from peripheral blood, sampled on day 0 of AZD1222 vaccination. The chain links TRBV6-5 to TRBJ2-1; 11 positions match TRBD1. The CDR3 is CASSYRGTGGNEQFF. The DNA for the CDR3 is TGTGCCAGCAGTTACCGCGGGACAGGGGGCAATGAGCAGTTCTTC.